This T cell receptor (beta chain) appears in the sequencing data of a study of cytomegalovirus exposure and HLA in healthy donors. The CDR3 has 13 residues. Trimming removed 2 bases from V and 7 bases from J; junction bases left unmatched: 1. Germline lookup yields CDR1 MGHRA and CDR2 YSYEKL. Vbeta (60) and Jbeta (13) primers were used in the PCR. This table comes from immunoSEQ multiplex PCR, and its TCRdb copy is limited to in-frame clones, with some not included. This sample has 150,000 to 200,000 clones, with around 87% found just once. This clonotype originated in a woman under 30 in good health and CMV-seronegative. Sequenced sample: PBMCs. V is TRBV4-1 and J is TRBJ1-4; 7 bases fit TRBD1. CDR3 region: CASSQTGVEKLFF. The CDR3, as DNA: TGCGCCAGCAGCCAAACAGGGGTTGAAAAACTGTTTTTT.